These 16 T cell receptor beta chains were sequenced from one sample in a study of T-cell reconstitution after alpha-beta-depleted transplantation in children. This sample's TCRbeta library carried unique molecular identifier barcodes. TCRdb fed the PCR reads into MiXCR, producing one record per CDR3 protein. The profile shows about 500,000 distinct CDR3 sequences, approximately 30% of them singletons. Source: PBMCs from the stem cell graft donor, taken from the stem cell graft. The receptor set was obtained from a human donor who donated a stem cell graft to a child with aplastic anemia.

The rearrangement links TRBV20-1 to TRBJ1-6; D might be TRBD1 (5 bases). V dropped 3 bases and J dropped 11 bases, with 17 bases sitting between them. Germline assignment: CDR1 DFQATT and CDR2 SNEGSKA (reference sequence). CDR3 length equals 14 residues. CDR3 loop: CSARVGGPRTPLHF. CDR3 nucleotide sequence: TGCAGTGCTAGGGTCGGGGGACCACGGACACCCCTCCACTTT.

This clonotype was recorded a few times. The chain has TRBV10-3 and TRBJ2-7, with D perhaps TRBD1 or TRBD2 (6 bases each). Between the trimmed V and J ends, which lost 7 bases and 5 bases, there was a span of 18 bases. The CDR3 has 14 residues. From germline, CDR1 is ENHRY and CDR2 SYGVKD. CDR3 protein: CAIMLGGGPNEQYV. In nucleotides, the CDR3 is TGTGCCATCATGTTAGGAGGGGGGCCAAACGAGCAGTACGTC.

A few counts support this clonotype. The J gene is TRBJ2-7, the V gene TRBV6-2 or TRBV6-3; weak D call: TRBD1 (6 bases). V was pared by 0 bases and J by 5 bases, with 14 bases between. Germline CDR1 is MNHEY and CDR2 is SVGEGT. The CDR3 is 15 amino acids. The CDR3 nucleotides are TGTGCCAGCAGTTACTCCGTAGGGGGTACGGACGAGCAGTACTTC. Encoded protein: CASSYSVGGTDEQYF.

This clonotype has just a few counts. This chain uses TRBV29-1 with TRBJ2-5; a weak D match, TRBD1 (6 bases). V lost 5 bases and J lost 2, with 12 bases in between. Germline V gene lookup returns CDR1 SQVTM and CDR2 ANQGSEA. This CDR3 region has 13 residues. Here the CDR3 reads CSVSGENQETQYF. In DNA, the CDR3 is TGCAGCGTTTCAGGGGAGAATCAAGAGACCCAGTACTTC.

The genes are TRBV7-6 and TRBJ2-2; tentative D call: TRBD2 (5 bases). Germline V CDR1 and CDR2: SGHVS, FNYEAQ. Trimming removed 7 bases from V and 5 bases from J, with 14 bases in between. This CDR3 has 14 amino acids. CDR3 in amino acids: CASIPGSGTGELFF. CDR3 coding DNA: TGTGCCAGCATCCCGGGGAGTGGGACCGGGGAGCTGTTTTTT.

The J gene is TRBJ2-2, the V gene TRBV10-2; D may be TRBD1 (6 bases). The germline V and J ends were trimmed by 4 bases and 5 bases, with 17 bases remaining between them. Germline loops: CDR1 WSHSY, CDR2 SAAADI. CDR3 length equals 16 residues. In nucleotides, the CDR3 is TGCGCCAGCAGTGGCACCGGGACAAGGGTGACCGGGGAGCTGTTTTTT. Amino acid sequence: CASSGTGTRVTGELFF.

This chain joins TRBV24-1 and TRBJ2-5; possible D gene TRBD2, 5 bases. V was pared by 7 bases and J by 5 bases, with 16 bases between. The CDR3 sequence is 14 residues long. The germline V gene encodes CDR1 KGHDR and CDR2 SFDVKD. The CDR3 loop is CATSDYGRDETQYF. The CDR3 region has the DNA TGTGCCACCAGCGACTATGGTAGAGACGAGACCCAGTACTTC.

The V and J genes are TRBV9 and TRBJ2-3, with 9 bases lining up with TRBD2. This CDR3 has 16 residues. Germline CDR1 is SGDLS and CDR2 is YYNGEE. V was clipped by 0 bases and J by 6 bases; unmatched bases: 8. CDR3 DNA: TGTGCCAGCAGCGTAGTTGGCGGGAGGGCCGGGGATACGCAGTATTTT. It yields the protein CASSVVGGRAGDTQYF.

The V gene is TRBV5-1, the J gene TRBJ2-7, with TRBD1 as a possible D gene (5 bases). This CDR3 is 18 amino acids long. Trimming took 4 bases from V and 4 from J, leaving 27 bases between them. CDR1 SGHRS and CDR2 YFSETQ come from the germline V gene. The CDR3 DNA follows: TGCGCCAGCAGCCCCGATCTAAGACAGATTCTCCAATCGTACGAGCAGTACGTC. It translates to CASSPDLRQILQSYEQYV.

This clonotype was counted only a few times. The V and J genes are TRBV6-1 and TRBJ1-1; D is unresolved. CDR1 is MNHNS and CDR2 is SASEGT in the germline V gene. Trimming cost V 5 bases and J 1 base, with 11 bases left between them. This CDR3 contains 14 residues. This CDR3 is CASSPHTQNTEAFF. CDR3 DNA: TGTGCCAGCAGTCCCCACACCCAGAACACTGAAGCTTTCTTT.

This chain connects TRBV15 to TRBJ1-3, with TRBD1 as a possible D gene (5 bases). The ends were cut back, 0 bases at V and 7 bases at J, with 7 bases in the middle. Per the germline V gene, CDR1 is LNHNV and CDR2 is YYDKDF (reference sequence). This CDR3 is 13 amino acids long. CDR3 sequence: CATSREGPNTIYF. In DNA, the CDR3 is TGTGCCACCAGCAGAGAGGGACCGAACACCATATATTTT.

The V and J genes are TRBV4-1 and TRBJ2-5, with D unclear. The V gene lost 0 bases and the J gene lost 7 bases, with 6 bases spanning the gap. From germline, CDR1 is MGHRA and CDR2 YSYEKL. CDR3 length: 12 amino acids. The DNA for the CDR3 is TGCGCCAGCAGCCAAGATTCCCCGACCCAGTACTTC. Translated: CASSQDSPTQYF.

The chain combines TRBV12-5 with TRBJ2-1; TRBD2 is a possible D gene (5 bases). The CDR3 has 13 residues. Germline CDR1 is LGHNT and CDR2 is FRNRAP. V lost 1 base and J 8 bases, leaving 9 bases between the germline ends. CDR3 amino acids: CASGLGERYEQFF. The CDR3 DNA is TGTGCTAGTGGTTTGGGGGAGAGGTATGAGCAGTTCTTC.

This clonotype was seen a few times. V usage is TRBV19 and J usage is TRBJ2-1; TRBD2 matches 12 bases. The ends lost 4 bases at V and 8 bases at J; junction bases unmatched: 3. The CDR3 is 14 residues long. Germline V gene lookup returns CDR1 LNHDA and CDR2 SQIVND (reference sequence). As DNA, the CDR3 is TGTGCCAGTAGTACTAGCGGGAGGGCCGATGAGCAGTTCTTC. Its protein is CASSTSGRADEQFF.

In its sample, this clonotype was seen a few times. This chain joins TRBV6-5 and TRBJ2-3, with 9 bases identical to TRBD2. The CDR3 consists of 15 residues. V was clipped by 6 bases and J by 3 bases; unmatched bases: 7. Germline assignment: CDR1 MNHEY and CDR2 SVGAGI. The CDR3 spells CASSPGLALTDTQYF. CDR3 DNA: TGTGCCAGCAGCCCAGGACTAGCGCTGACAGATACGCAGTATTTT.

DNA of the CDR3: TGTGCCAGCAGTTCACGTACGACAGGGTGGGAGCAGTTCTTC. Its protein product is CASSSRTTGWEQFF. The chain employs TRBV12-3 or TRBV12-4 and TRBJ2-1; 7 bases align to TRBD1. After removal of 4 bases from V and 10 bases from J, the junction contained 10 bases not matched to a gene. The CDR3 has 14 residues.